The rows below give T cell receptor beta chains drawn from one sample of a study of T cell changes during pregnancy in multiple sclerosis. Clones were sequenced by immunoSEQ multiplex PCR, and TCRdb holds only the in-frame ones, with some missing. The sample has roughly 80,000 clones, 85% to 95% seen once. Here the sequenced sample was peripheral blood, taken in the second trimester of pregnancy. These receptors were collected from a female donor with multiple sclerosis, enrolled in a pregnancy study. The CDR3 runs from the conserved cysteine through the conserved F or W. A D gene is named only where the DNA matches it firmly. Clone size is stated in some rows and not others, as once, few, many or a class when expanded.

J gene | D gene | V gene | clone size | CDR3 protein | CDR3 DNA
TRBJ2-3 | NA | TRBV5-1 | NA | CASSLIGADTQYF | TGCGCCAGCAGCTTGATAGGGGCAGATACGCAGTATTTT
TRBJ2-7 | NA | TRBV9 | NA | CASSAGQTAAEEQYF | TGTGCCAGCAGCGCCGGACAGACGGCGGCGGAGGAGCAGTACTTC
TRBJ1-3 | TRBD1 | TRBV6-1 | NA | CASRGQGNTIYF | TGTGCCAGTAGGGGACAGGGAAACACCATATATTTT
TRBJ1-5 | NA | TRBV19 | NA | CASSIRLLNQPQHF | TGTGCCAGTAGTATTCGACTCCTAAATCAGCCCCAGCATTTT
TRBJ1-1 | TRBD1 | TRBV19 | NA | CASRTGGMNTEAFF | TGTGCCAGCCGGACAGGGGGCATGAACACTGAAGCTTTCTTT
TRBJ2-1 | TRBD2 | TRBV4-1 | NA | CASSLTLAGERDEQFF | TGCGCCAGCAGTCTAACTCTAGCGGGGGAACGGGATGAGCAGTTCTTC
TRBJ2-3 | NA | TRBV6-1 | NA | CASSEVKDWSTNTQYF | TGTGCCAGCAGTGAAGTCAAAGACTGGAGCACCAATACGCAGTATTTT
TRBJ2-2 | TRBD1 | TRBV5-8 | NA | CASSLLRDSNTGELFF | TGTGCCAGCAGCTTACTTAGGGACAGCAACACCGGGGAGCTGTTTTTT
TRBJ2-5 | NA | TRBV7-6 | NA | CASSLLGALGEETQYF | TGTGCCAGCAGCCTCCTGGGGGCTCTGGGCGAGGAGACCCAGTACTTC
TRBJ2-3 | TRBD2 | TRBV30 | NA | CAWSATTWTSYGTDTQYF | TGTGCCTGGAGTGCTACAACTTGGACTAGCTACGGCACAGATACGCAGTATTTT
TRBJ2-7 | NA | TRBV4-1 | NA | CASSQGIGAYEQYF | TGCGCCAGCAGCCAAGGAATAGGGGCCTACGAGCAGTACTTC
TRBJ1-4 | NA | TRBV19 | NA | CASSTVRSEKLFF | TGTGCCAGTAGTACCGTTAGAAGTGAAAAACTGTTTTTT
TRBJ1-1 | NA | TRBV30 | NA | CAWHPRGLQAFF | TGTGCCTGGCACCCCCGGGGACTTCAAGCTTTCTTT
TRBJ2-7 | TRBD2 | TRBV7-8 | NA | CASSLAAGGLGYEQYF | TGTGCCAGCAGCTTAGCGGCGGGGGGCTTGGGCTACGAGCAGTACTTC
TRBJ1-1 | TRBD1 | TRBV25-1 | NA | CASQPDREEAFF | TGTGCCAGCCAACCCGACAGGGAAGAAGCTTTCTTT
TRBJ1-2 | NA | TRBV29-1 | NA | CSVGGGYGYTF | TGCAGCGTTGGTGGAGGGTATGGCTACACCTTC
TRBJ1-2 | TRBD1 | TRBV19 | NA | CASSTIGTDGGYTF | TGTGCCAGTAGTACGATTGGGACAGACGGAGGCTACACCTTC
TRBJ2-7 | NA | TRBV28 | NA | CASSQSHVSYEQYF | TGTGCCAGCAGTCAATCACACGTCTCCTACGAGCAGTACTTC
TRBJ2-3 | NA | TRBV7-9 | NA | CASSIERASIADTQYF | TGTGCCAGCAGCATCGAGCGGGCATCGATTGCAGATACGCAGTATTTT
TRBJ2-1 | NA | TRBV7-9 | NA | CASSLGSYNEQFF | TGTGCCAGCAGCTTAGGGAGCTACAATGAGCAGTTCTTC
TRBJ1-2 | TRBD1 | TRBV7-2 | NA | CASALTGGTNYGYTF | TGTGCCAGCGCTTTGACAGGGGGCACTAACTATGGCTACACCTTC
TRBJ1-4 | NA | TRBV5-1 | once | CASTRGGSDEKLFF | TGCGCCAGCACCCGGGGTGGGTCCGATGAAAAACTGTTTTTT
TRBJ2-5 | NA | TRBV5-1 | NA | CASSLVGEGRTQYF | TGCGCCAGCAGCTTGGTGGGCGAGGGAAGGACCCAGTACTTC
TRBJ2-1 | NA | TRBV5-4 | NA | CASSENTQVNEQFF | TGTGCCAGCAGCGAGAATACGCAAGTCAATGAGCAGTTCTTC
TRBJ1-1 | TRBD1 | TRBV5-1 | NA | CASSLEGAGNTEAFF | TGCGCCAGCAGCTTGGAGGGGGCCGGGAACACTGAAGCTTTCTTT
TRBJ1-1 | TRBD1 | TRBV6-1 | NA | CASSEAVGQGDTEAFF | TGTGCCAGCAGTGAAGCGGTCGGACAGGGGGACACTGAAGCTTTCTTT
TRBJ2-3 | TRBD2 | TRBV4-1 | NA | CASSQDQVGGASDTQYF | TGCGCCAGCAGCCAAGATCAGGTCGGGGGGGCATCAGATACGCAGTATTTT
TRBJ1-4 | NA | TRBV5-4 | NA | CASSSTTGMEEKLFF | TGTGCCAGCAGCTCAACGACAGGAATGGAAGAAAAACTGTTTTTT
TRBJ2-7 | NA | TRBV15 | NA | CATSSENPRESIGEQYF | TGTGCCACCAGCAGCGAAAACCCCCGCGAAAGTATTGGCGAGCAGTACTTC
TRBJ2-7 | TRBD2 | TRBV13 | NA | CASSLVETSGYYEQYF | TGTGCCAGCAGCTTAGTGGAGACTAGCGGCTACTACGAGCAGTACTTC
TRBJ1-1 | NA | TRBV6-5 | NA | CASSTGDRMNTEAFF | TGTGCCAGCAGTACGGGAGACAGAATGAACACTGAAGCTTTCTTT
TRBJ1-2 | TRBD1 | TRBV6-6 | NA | CASSVPGQGHGYTF | TGTGCCAGCAGCGTACCGGGACAGGGGCATGGCTACACCTTC
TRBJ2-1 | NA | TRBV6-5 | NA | CASSYSWRNNEQFF | TGTGCCAGCAGTTACTCTTGGCGGAACAATGAGCAGTTCTTC
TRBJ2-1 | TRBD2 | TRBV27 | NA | CASSDGTSGRVEQFF | TGTGCCAGCAGTGACGGGACTAGCGGGAGGGTAGAGCAGTTCTTC
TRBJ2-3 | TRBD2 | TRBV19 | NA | CASKPGGTDTQYF | TGTGCCAGTAAGCCGGGGGGAACAGATACGCAGTATTTT
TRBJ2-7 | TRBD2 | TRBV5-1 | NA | CASRHNGAGAYEQYF | TGCGCCAGCAGGCACAACGGAGCGGGGGCCTACGAGCAGTACTTC
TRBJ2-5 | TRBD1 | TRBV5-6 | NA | CASSPWDRGHRETQYF | TGTGCCAGCAGCCCCTGGGACAGGGGGCATCGAGAGACCCAGTACTTC
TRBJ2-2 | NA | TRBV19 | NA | CASSRSANTGELFF | TGTGCCAGTAGTAGATCAGCGAACACCGGGGAGCTGTTTTTT
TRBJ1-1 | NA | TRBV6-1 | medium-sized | CASSEQENTEAFF | TGTGCCAGCAGTGAACAGGAGAACACTGAAGCTTTCTTT
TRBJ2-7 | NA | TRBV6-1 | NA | CASSDKTTGLVTYEQYF | TGTGCCAGCAGTGATAAAACGACGGGACTGGTGACCTACGAGCAGTACTTC
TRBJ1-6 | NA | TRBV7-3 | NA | CASTSRSYNSPLHF | TGTGCCAGCACCTCCCGCTCCTATAATTCACCCCTCCACTTT
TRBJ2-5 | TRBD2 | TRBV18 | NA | CASSPQRTSGGQETQYF | TGTGCCAGCTCGCCTCAAAGGACTAGCGGGGGACAAGAGACCCAGTACTTC
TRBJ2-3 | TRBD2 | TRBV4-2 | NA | CASSPTSGAEYLGHTDTQYF | TGTGCCAGCAGCCCGACTAGCGGGGCGGAATATTTAGGACACACAGATACGCAGTATTTT
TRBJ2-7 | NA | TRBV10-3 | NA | CAISESVLAGPTSYEQYF | TGTGCCATCAGTGAGTCGGTTTTAGCCGGACCCACTAGCTACGAGCAGTACTTC
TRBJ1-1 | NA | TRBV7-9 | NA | CASSQGSVTEAFF | TGTGCCAGCAGCCAAGGGAGCGTCACTGAAGCTTTCTTT
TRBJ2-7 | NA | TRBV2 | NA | CASSASGGRTYEQYF | TGTGCCAGCAGTGCGTCGGGCGGGCGAACCTACGAGCAGTACTTC
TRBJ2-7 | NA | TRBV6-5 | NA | CASGQGGEQYF | TGTGCCAGCGGCCAGGGGGGCGAGCAGTACTTC
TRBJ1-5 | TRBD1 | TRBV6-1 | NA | CASSEKLDRGRQPQHF | TGTGCCAGCAGTGAAAAGCTTGACAGGGGAAGGCAGCCCCAGCATTTT
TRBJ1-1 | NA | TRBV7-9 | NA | CASSPSGGGAFF | TGTGCCAGCAGCCCTAGCGGGGGGGGAGCTTTCTTT